This T cell receptor (beta chain) appears in the sequencing data of a study of shared clonotypes between healthy human individuals. On the study more broadly: Used for every donor were three CD4 naive, three CD4 memory, two CD8 naive and one CD8 memory plate.

Germline assignment: CDR1 SNHLY and CDR2 FYNNEI. Trimming removed 7 bases from V and 12 bases from J; junction bases left unmatched: 17. This CDR3 comprises 16 residues. TCRdb's table, derived via immunoSEQ multiplex PCR, lists solely in-frame clones and lacks some. The sample yields over 700,000 clones, approximately 72% seen once. This TCR was sampled from a woman aged 25-40 years in good health. What was sequenced was memory CD4+ T cells sorted from blood. Subset of the sample: CD45RA-negative fraction. This chain links TRBV2 with TRBJ1-5; 11 nucleotides align to TRBD1. In nucleotides, the CDR3 is TGTGCCAGCACCCCGAGCTTGCGGACAGGGGGCGCCGGCCAGCATTTT. It specifies CASTPSLRTGGAGQHF.